This T cell receptor beta chain was documented in a study of metastatic and nonmetastatic thyroid tumors. For the study at large: Repertoire comparisons spanned blood and tumor or nodule tissue from malignant and benign thyroid patients. Points from the study as a whole: A significant increase in TCR beta diversity was reportedly seen in malignant thyroid tumors relative to benign nodules, in blood and tumor.

This clone is medium-sized. The antigen is unknown. V lost 1 base and J 8 bases, leaving 27 bases between the germline ends. The CDR3 is 18 residues long. Germline loops: CDR1 SGHNT, CDR2 YENEEA. None of the patients had undergone any treatment ahead of thyroid surgery. Authors' processing steps: A papillary thyroid cancer distant-metastasis classifier was built from CDR3 differences across clinicopathological groups. MiXCR re-clonotyped the PCR reads for TCRdb. The V and J calls and clone size come from TCRdb's table, not from the authors' own analysis. The sample contains 25,000 to 35,000 clones, 20% to 25% of which appear only once.

Sequenced input: blood. The rearrangement uses TRBV11-3 and TRBJ2-7, with D perhaps TRBD2 (6 bases). The source is a female donor with papillary thyroid cancer or a benign thyroid nodule (not recorded which). Some clones in this sample may be carry-over from other donors' samples. The CDR3 DNA reads TGTGCCAGCAGCTTAGGCAGGGCCGAAGCGGGTTCGCCAAACCAGCAGTACTTC. This encodes CASSLGRAEAGSPNQQYF.